Listed below are T cell receptor beta chains from one sample, sequenced in a study of cytomegalovirus exposure and HLA in healthy donors. Only in-frame clones appear in the TCRdb table, and some are missing; sequencing was by immunoSEQ multiplex PCR. The repertoire holds about 130,000 clones, with about 84% as singletons. The sample comprised PBMCs. The receptor set was obtained from a young man in good health and CMV-seropositive. The conserved cysteine and the conserved F or W are not part of the CDR3 here.

>13|TRBJ1-2|TRBV6-5
ASSSHRSRGDGYT
>15|TRBJ2-3|TRBV5-1
ASSLVGTSHNTDTQY
>13|TRBJ2-1|TRBV7-2
ASSSRSAGYNEQF
>15|TRBJ1-6|TRBV19
ASSIVMGDSSNSPLH
>16|TRBJ1-1|TRBV4-3
ASSQDSRPGTGGTEAF
>9|TRBJ2-3|TRBV13
AQPERRAQY
>13|TRBJ1-6|TRBV12-5
ASGYLGRPNSPLH
>11|TRBJ1-2|TRBV5-1
ASSFEGLGGYT
>12|TRBJ2-1|TRBV2
ASGGLAAPNEQF
>13|TRBJ2-2|TRBV6-5
ASSYTGRNTGELF
>12|TRBJ2-7|TRBV2
ASSDGRLSYEQY
>14|TRBJ2-2|TRBV5-1
ASSWGPRGQTGELF
>14|TRBJ1-6|TRBV7-9
ASSPGQGVYNSPLH
>12|TRBJ2-5|TRBV2
ASTGGQIQETQY
>13|TRBJ2-5|TRBV6-1
ASSEARLAGGPQY
>11|TRBJ2-1|TRBV4-3
ASSQDRDNEQF
>14|TRBJ1-2|TRBV4-3
ASSLTDRATNYGYT
>13|TRBJ2-5|TRBV19
ASSFSGTPQETQY
>12|TRBJ1-1|TRBV6-5
ASSFQRKNTEAF
>10|TRBJ2-7|TRBV30
AWSVSGGEQY
>12|TRBJ1-1|TRBV4-3
ASSQDPSDTEAF
>11|TRBJ2-7|TRBV10-3
AISGTAAYEQY
>11|TRBJ1-2|TRBV7-8
ASSFPGQDGYT
>14|TRBJ1-1|TRBV4-2
ASSQDGQVLNTEAF
>14|TRBJ2-1|TRBV5-4
ASSFEAGGPLNEQF
>13|TRBJ2-4|TRBV4-2
ASSQVGMSLNIQY
>13|TRBJ1-2|TRBV11-2
ASSLGAGQSYGYT